Sequencing of this T cell receptor (beta chain) was carried out in a study of cytomegalovirus exposure and HLA in healthy donors. Unrecorded immune exposures were likely, despite nominal health at sampling. It was with 60 Vbeta and 13 Jbeta primers that the PCR ran. Some clones are missing from TCRdb's copy, which holds only in-frame ones; the method was immunoSEQ multiplex PCR. The profile shows over 200,000 clones, approximately 90% of them singletons. The sample comprised PBMCs. The receptor's source is a woman aged 18 to 35 in good health and CMV-seronegative.

Here the CDR3 DNA reads TGCGCCAGCAGCCCGGGGGTGGGAGAGACCCAGTACTTC. As protein: CASSPGVGETQYF. The chain uses TRBV5-1 and TRBJ2-5, with a tentative D call TRBD2 (6 bases). This CDR3 region has 13 residues. Germline CDR1 is SGHRS and CDR2 is YFSETQ. Trimming removed 4 bases from V and 4 bases from J, with 11 bases in between.